The T cell receptor (beta chain) under discussion was sequenced for a study of CD8+ T cells in alopecia areata. Study outcomes and limitations: Alopecia totalis/universalis scalp especially showed more expanded CD8+ clones than normal scalp.

As regards this clone: As yet, its antigen is unknown.

Noted treatment: oral pan-JAK inhibitor, 5-10 mg twice daily. Sorting of CD4+ and CD8+ T cells was performed on PBMCs. Sequencing templates came from extracted RNA that was reverse transcribed into cDNA. TCRdb's copy holds only in-frame clones and misses some; the assay was immunoSEQ multiplex PCR. The table records about 190,000 clones, roughly three fifths of them present only once. The CDR3 covers 14 residues. Germline-derived CDR1 and CDR2 are MNHNS and SASEGT. Trimming took 3 bases from V and 1 from J, leaving 10 bases between them. This clonotype originated in a human donor with alopecia areata. The specimen was CD4+ T cells sorted from blood, collected at week 4, from a patient treated with tofacitinib. The V gene is TRBV6-1, the J gene TRBJ2-7; no clear D. CDR3 sequence: CASSDLGRSYEQYF. In DNA, the CDR3 is TGTGCCAGCAGTGACCTCGGCAGGTCCTACGAGCAGTACTTC.